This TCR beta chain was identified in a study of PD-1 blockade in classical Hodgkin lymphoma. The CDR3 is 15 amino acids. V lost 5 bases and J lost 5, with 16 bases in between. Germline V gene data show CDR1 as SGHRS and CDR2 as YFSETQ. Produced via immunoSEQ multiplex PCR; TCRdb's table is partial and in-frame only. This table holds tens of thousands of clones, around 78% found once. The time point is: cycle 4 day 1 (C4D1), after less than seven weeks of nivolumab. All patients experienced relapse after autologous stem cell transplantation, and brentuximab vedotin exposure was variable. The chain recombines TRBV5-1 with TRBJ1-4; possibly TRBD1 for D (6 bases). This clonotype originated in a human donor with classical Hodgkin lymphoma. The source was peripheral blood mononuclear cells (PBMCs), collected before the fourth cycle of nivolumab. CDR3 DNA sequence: TGCGCCAGCAGGTTAAGGGGGAATGGAAATGAAAAACTGTTTTTT. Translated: CASRLRGNGNEKLFF.